This TCR beta chain was found in a study of blood T cells in healthy people across ages. Broader study findings: In long-lived donors, naive CD4+ cell counts and diversity exceeded those of aged donors.

The CDR3 runs to 15 residues. Trimming pared 5 bases from V and 2 bases from J, leaving 14 bases between. In germline, CDR1 is SGHTA, CDR2 FQGNSA. Turning to this clonotype: Its specificity is not known.

A J-beta primer mix and a sample-barcoded 5' primer were used in a second PCR of about 7 to 12 cycles. TCRdb re-analysed the 5' RACE reads in MiXCR, keeping a single row per CDR3 protein. The repertoire has 950,000 to 1,200,000 distinct CDR3 sequences, approximately 38% of them found once; the top ten carry approximately 14%. The source material was blood. J is TRBJ2-3 and V is TRBV7-2; D gene uncertain. The receptor comes from a man between 18 and 29 years old in good health. In DNA, the CDR3 is TGTGCCAGCAGCAGAGAGTGGTCCACCACAGATACGCAGTATTTT. Translated, it gives CASSREWSTTDTQYF.